The 15 T cell receptor beta chains presented below share a single source sample, sequenced in a study of blood T cell repertoires in COVID-19. TCRdb's copy holds only in-frame clones and misses some; the assay was immunoSEQ multiplex PCR. The sample contains roughly 410,000 clones, 70% to 90% of which appear only once. Sample: peripheral blood. These TCRs come from a middle-aged woman with COVID-19, enrolled during active disease.

The rearrangement joins TRBV19 to TRBJ2-7; D is possibly TRBD2 (6 bases). CDR3 size: 14 residues. The V gene lost 4 bases and the J gene lost 3 bases, with 13 bases spanning the gap. CDR1 and CDR2 (germline): LNHDA, SQIVND (reference sequence). CDR3 DNA: TGTGCCAGTAGTAGCCAGACGGGACTCTACGAGCAGTACTTC. It yields the protein CASSSQTGLYEQYF.

The chain combines TRBV28 with TRBJ2-7, with D unclear. Germline V gene sequence: CDR1 MDHEN, CDR2 SYDVKM. V was clipped by 7 bases and J by 2 bases, with 15 bases between them. The CDR3 extends over 14 amino acids. The CDR3 region is CASTFSGQAYEQYF. Written as DNA, the CDR3 is TGTGCCAGCACCTTCTCTGGTCAGGCCTACGAGCAGTACTTC.

This chain uses TRBV6-6 with TRBJ2-7, with a possible D match to TRBD1 (7 bases). Germline CDR1 reads MNHNY; CDR2 reads SVGAGI (reference sequence). The CDR3 spans 14 residues. Trimming shortened V by 8 bases and J by 1 base, and 15 bases separated the two germline ends. Here the CDR3 DNA reads TGTGCCAGCTCCGTCAGGGGGGCTTCCTACGAGCAGTACTTC. The encoded protein is CASSVRGASYEQYF.

The J gene is TRBJ1-1, the V gene TRBV7-9; perhaps TRBD1 as D (6 bases). The CDR3 length is 13 residues. V lost 1 base and J 6 bases, leaving 9 bases between the germline ends. Per the germline V gene, CDR1 is SEHNR and CDR2 is FQNEAQ (reference sequence). CDR3 residues: CASSLVQGSEAFF. DNA for the CDR3: TGTGCCAGCAGCTTAGTACAGGGCTCTGAAGCTTTCTTT. Based on the CDR3 plus reference TRBV7-9 and TRBJ1-1, the full variable domain is DTGVSQNPRHKITKRGQNVTFRCDPISEHNRLYWYRQTLGQGPEFLTYFQNEAQLEKSRLLSDRFSAERPKGSFSTLEIQRTEQGDSAMYLCASSLVQGSEAFFGQGTRLTVV.

The rearrangement uses TRBV7-9 and TRBJ2-1, with TRBD2 matching 13 bases. Germline V lookup: CDR1 SEHNR, CDR2 FQNEAQ (reference sequence). There are 17 residues in the CDR3. The V segment lost 5 bases and the J segment 8 bases; nucleotides outside the gene matches: 12. The CDR3 DNA reads as TGTGCCAGCAGCGGCAACCCCACTAGCGGGAGGGCACATGAGCAGTTCTTC. It yields the protein CASSGNPTSGRAHEQFF.

J is TRBJ1-1 and V is TRBV2, with 7 positions matching TRBD1. With 5 bases clipped from V and 4 bases from J, the junction kept 7 bases outside the gene matches. The CDR3 consists of 14 residues. CDR1 and CDR2 from the germline V gene are SNHLY and FYNNEI. The DNA of the CDR3 is TGTGCCAGCAGTCCAAGACAGGGCCTCACTGAAGCTTTCTTT. Translating gives CASSPRQGLTEAFF. The full variable domain, in which reference TRBV2 and TRBJ1-1 provide the parts outside the CDR3, is EPEVTQTPSHQVTQMGQEVILRCVPISNHLYFYWYRQILGQKVEFLVSFYNNEISEKSEIFDDQFSVERPDGSNFTLKIRSTKLEDSAMYFCASSPRQGLTEAFFGQGTRLTVV.

This chain connects TRBV28 to TRBJ1-5, with 7 nucleotides matching TRBD1. In germline, CDR1 is MDHEN, CDR2 SYDVKM. Unmatched junction bases numbered 16, after V lost 6 bases and J lost 8 bases. The CDR3 sequence is 16 residues long. CDR3 sequence reads: CASRDSQRGQVEPQHF. The CDR3 coding sequence is TGTGCCAGCAGGGACAGTCAGAGGGGGCAGGTAGAGCCCCAGCATTTT. Using reference TRBV28 and TRBJ1-5 for the parts outside the CDR3, the full variable domain is DVKVTQSSRYLVKRTGEKVFLECVQDMDHENMFWYRQDPGLGLRLIYFSYDVKMKEKGDIPEGYSVSREKKERFSLILESASTNQTSMYLCASRDSQRGQVEPQHFGDGTRLSIL.

This clone was observed once. V gene TRBV4-3 combines with J gene TRBJ2-2; possibly TRBD2 for D (5 bases). The germline gives CDR1 LGHNA, CDR2 YSLEER. The CDR3 loop spans 18 amino acids. Between the trimmed V and J ends, which lost 0 bases and 1 base, there was a span of 15 bases. CDR3 protein: CASSQESPSRLNTGELFF. The CDR3 bases are TGCGCCAGCAGCCAAGAATCCCCTAGCAGACTGAACACCGGGGAGCTGTTTTTT.

The chain recombines TRBV28 with TRBJ1-1; the D is unclear. The germline gives CDR1 MDHEN, CDR2 SYDVKM. The V and J ends lost 7 bases and 0 bases respectively, with 12 bases between them. The CDR3 extends over 14 amino acids. CDR3 in amino acids: CASKRSGLNTEAFF. CDR3 in DNA: TGTGCCAGCAAGAGGAGCGGGCTGAACACTGAAGCTTTCTTT.

The V call is TRBV9, the J call TRBJ1-5; weak D call: TRBD1 (5 bases). CDR1 and CDR2 (germline): SGDLS, YYNGEE. V lost 3 bases, J lost 5 bases, and 15 bases lay in between. This CDR3 contains 15 residues. This chain's CDR3 is CASSAEDSRDQPQHF. The CDR3 DNA reads as TGTGCCAGCAGCGCGGAAGACAGCCGCGATCAGCCCCAGCATTTT.

The chain recombines TRBV28 with TRBJ1-2; tentatively, D is TRBD1 (6 bases). The CDR3 contains 14 residues. The germline V gene has CDR1 MDHEN and CDR2 SYDVKM. The germline V and J ends were trimmed by 5 bases and 9 bases, with 19 bases remaining between them. The CDR3 is CASSAPGAIGSYTF. DNA for the CDR3: TGTGCCAGCAGTGCCCCAGGGGCCATAGGCAGCTACACCTTC.

This rearrangement joins TRBV28 to TRBJ1-2, with unresolved D. The V gene lost 5 bases and the J gene lost 7 bases, with 17 bases spanning the gap. The CDR3 is 14 residues long. CDR1 is MDHEN and CDR2 is SYDVKM in the germline V gene. CDR3 bases: TGTGCCAGCAGTACCCAGACTTGGCGAGGTGGCTACACCTTC. Translated, it gives CASSTQTWRGGYTF.

This chain uses TRBV6-6 with TRBJ1-5, with D maybe TRBD1 (6 bases). This CDR3 is 15 amino acids long. Deletions cut 5 bases from V and 6 bases from J, with 17 bases between. Germline CDR1 reads MNHNY; CDR2 reads SVGAGI (reference sequence). The CDR3 spells CASSDLGARGQPQHF. CDR3 DNA: TGTGCCAGCAGTGACCTGGGGGCACGGGGTCAGCCCCAGCATTTT.

The chain couples TRBV19 to TRBJ1-2; 7 positions match TRBD1. The CDR3 consists of 13 residues. Per germline, CDR1 LNHDA and CDR2 SQIVND (reference sequence). V was clipped by 2 bases and J by 4 bases; unmatched bases: 1. CDR3 protein: CASSINRGYGYTF. In DNA form, the CDR3 reads TGTGCCAGTAGTATAAACAGGGGCTATGGCTACACCTTC.

The chain carries TRBV5-6 and TRBJ1-4; 10 bases align to TRBD1. Per the germline V gene, CDR1 is SGHDT and CDR2 is YYEEEE. The CDR3 totals 18 residues. The V gene end was trimmed by 0 bases and the J gene end by 8 bases; junction bases not matched to a gene: 13. The CDR3 region is CASSLGMTGGVPAEKLFF. The CDR3 DNA reads TGTGCCAGCAGCTTGGGGATGACAGGGGGCGTACCGGCCGAAAAACTGTTTTTT.